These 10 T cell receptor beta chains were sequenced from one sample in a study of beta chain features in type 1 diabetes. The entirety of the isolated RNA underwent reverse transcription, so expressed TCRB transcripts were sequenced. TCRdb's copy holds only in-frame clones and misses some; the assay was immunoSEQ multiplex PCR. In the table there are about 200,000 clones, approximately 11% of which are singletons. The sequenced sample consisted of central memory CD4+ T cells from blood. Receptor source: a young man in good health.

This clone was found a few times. The CDR3 is CASSPTSGAPYEQYF. The CDR3 coding sequence is TGCGCCAGCAGCCCAACTAGCGGGGCCCCCTACGAGCAGTACTTC. The chain joins TRBV4-3 to TRBJ2-7; 10 bases fit TRBD2. V lost 4 bases, J lost 2 bases, and 5 bases stayed unmatched. The CDR3 totals 15 residues. Germline CDR1 and CDR2: LGHNA and YSLEER.

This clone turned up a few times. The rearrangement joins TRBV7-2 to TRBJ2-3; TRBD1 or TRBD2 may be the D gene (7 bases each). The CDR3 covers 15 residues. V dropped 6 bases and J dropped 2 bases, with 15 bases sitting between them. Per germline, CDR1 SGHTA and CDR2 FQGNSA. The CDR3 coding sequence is TGTGCCAGCAGTCGACAGGGAGGGCTCACAGATACGCAGTATTTT. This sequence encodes CASSRQGGLTDTQYF.

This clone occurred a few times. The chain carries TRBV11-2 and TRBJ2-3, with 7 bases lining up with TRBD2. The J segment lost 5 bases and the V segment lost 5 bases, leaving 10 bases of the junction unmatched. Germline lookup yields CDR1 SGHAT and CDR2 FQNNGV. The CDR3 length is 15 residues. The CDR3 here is CASSPTGGNGDTQYF. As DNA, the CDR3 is TGTGCCAGCAGCCCAACGGGGGGTAACGGAGATACGCAGTATTTT.

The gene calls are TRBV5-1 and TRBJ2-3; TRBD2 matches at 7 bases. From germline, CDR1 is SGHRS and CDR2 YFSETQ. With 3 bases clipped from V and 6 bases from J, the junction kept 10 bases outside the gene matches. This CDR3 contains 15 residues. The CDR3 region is CASSSSFGGSDTQYF. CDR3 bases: TGCGCCAGCAGCTCGTCCTTCGGGGGGAGTGATACGCAGTATTTT.

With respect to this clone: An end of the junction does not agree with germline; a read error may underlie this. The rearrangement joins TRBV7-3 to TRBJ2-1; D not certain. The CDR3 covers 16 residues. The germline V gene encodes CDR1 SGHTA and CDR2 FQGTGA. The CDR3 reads CASSPPSRTAYNEQFF. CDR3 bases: TGCGCCAGCAGTCCCCCCTCTAGGACCGCCTACAATGAGCAGTTCTTC.

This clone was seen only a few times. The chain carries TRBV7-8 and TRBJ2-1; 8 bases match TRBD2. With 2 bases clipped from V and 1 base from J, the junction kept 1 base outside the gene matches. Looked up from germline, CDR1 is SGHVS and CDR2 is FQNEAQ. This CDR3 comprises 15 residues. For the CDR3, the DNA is TGTGCCAGCAGCTTATTAGCGGGATCCTACAATGAGCAGTTCTTC. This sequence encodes CASSLLAGSYNEQFF.

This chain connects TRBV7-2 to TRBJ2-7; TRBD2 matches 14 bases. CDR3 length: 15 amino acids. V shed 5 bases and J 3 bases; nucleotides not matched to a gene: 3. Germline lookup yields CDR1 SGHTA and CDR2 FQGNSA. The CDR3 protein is CASSRLAGGNYEQYF. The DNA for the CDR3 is TGTGCCAGCAGCCGACTAGCGGGAGGGAACTACGAGCAGTACTTC. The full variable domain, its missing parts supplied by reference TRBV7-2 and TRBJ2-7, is GAGVSQSPSNKVTEKGKDVELRCDPISGHTALYWYRQSLGQGLEFLIYFQGNSAPDKSGLPSDRFSAERTGGSVSTLTIQRTQQEDSAVYLCASSRLAGGNYEQYFGPGTRLTVT.

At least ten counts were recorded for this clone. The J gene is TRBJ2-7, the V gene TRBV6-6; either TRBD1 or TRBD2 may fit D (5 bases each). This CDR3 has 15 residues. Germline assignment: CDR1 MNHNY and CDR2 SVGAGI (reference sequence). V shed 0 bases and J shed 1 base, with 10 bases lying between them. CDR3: CASSYSGPNSYEQYF. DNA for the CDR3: TGTGCCAGCAGTTACTCGGGACCTAATTCCTACGAGCAGTACTTC.

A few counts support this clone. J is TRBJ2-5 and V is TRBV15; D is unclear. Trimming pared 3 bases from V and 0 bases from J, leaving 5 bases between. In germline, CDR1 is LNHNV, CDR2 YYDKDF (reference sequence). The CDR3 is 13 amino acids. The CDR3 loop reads CATSRTYQETQYF. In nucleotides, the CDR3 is TGTGCCACCAGCAGGACATACCAAGAGACCCAGTACTTC.

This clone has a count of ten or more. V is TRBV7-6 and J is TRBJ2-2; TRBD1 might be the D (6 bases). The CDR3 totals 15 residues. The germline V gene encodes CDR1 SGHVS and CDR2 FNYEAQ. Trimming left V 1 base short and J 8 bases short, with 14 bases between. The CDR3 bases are TGTGCCAGCAGCTTAGGGTACAGGGCATCGGGGGAGCTGTTTTTT. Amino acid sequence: CASSLGYRASGELFF. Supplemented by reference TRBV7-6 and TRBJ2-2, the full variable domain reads GAGVSQSPRYKVTKRGQDVALRCDPISGHVSLYWYRQALGQGPEFLTYFNYEAQQDKSGLPNDRFSAERPEGSISTLTIQRTEQRDSAMYRCASSLGYRASGELFFGEGSRLTVL.